One sample yielded the 10 T cell receptor beta chains listed below, sequenced in a study of shared clonotypes between healthy human individuals. Assay: immunoSEQ multiplex PCR; the TCRdb copy retains only in-frame clones and omits some. The sample has some 2.4 million clones; approximately 93% are singletons. Material for sequencing was naive CD4+ T cells from PBMCs. Noted subset: CD45RA+ positively selected. The origin of the receptors is a young man in good health. Some clones in this sample may be carry-over from other donors' samples.

The J gene is TRBJ1-4, the V gene TRBV10-3; D unresolved. This CDR3 region has 17 residues. V dropped 6 bases and J dropped 4 bases, with 21 bases sitting between them. CDR1 ENHRY and CDR2 SYGVKD come from the germline V gene. The CDR3: CAISTRRLGQDNEKLFF. CDR3 nucleotide sequence: TGTGCCATCAGCACTAGACGCCTAGGGCAGGATAATGAAAAACTGTTTTTT.

In its sample, this clone was seen once. The chain joins TRBV15 to TRBJ2-1, with D perhaps matching TRBD1 (6 bases). V was cut by 3 bases and J by 1 base, with 16 bases left in between. This CDR3 comprises 17 residues. Germline CDR1 and CDR2: LNHNV and YYDKDF (reference sequence). DNA for the CDR3: TGTGCCACCAGCAGCCTCCAGGGGCAAGGTTCCTACAATGAGCAGTTCTTC. It specifies CATSSLQGQGSYNEQFF.

The V call is TRBV12-5, the J call TRBJ1-1, with unresolved D. The CDR3 totals 14 residues. Trimming took off 6 bases at V and 3 bases at J, with 14 bases between the two ends. CDR1 and CDR2 (germline): LGHNT, FRNRAP. The DNA of the CDR3 is TGTGCTAGTGGCCTCGAGGCGGGGTACACTGAAGCTTTCTTT. Residues: CASGLEAGYTEAFF.

V is TRBV19 and J is TRBJ1-1, with 12 bases identical to TRBD1. CDR3 size: 14 residues. V lost 4 bases to trimming and J lost 11 bases; unmatched junction nucleotides: 8. The germline CDR1 and CDR2 sequences are LNHDA and SQIVND (reference sequence). This CDR3 reads CASSTTGTGGPAFF. The CDR3 region has the DNA TGTGCCAGTAGTACAACCGGGACAGGGGGCCCGGCTTTCTTT.

CDR3 protein: CASSSLPGTGGEKLFF. CDR3 in DNA: TGTGCCAGCAGTTCCTTACCCGGGACAGGAGGGGAAAAACTGTTTTTT. The chain couples TRBV28 to TRBJ1-4; 8 positions agree with TRBD1. Germline lookup yields CDR1 MDHEN and CDR2 SYDVKM. V lost 4 bases, J lost 8 bases, and 12 bases stayed unmatched. The CDR3 sequence is 16 residues long. The full variable domain, completed using reference TRBV28 and TRBJ1-4, is DVKVTQSSRYLVKRTGEKVFLECVQDMDHENMFWYRQDPGLGLRLIYFSYDVKMKEKGDIPEGYSVSREKKERFSLILESASTNQTSMYLCASSSLPGTGGEKLFFGSGTQLSVL.

The V gene is TRBV5-1, the J gene TRBJ2-1; 9 bases are shared with TRBD2. The CDR3 is 19 amino acids. V was pared by 2 bases and J by 0 bases, with 12 bases of the junction left unmatched. CDR1 and CDR2 (germline): SGHRS, YFSETQ. The CDR3 bases are TGCGCCAGCAGCTTCAGTTCTGCAGCGGGAGGCCCCTCCTACAATGAGCAGTTCTTC. Its protein product is CASSFSSAAGGPSYNEQFF.

The V call is TRBV7-9, the J call TRBJ2-7, with 8 nucleotides matching TRBD2. V shed 3 bases, J shed 5 bases, and the junction held 6 bases outside the gene matches. Per the germline V gene, CDR1 is SEHNR and CDR2 is FQNEAQ (reference sequence). CDR3 length: 14 residues. CDR3 region: CASSFYGRADEQYF. The DNA for the CDR3 is TGTGCCAGCAGCTTCTACGGGAGGGCCGACGAGCAGTACTTC. Full variable domain (rest looked up from reference TRBV7-9 and TRBJ2-7): DTGVSQNPRHKITKRGQNVTFRCDPISEHNRLYWYRQTLGQGPEFLTYFQNEAQLEKSRLLSDRFSAERPKGSFSTLEIQRTEQGDSAMYLCASSFYGRADEQYFGPGTRLTVT.

The genes are TRBV7-9 and TRBJ1-2; 7 positions match TRBD1. Germline V gene sequence: CDR1 SEHNR, CDR2 FQNEAQ (reference sequence). There are 15 residues in the CDR3. Unmatched junction bases numbered 6, after V lost 4 bases and J lost 1 base. The CDR3 reads CASSSIDRVNYGYTF. Written as DNA, the CDR3 is TGTGCCAGCAGCTCTATCGACAGGGTTAACTATGGCTACACCTTC.

This chain joins TRBV7-2 and TRBJ2-4, with D possibly TRBD1 on 5 matching bases. From germline, CDR1 is SGHTA and CDR2 FQGNSA. V was shortened by 2 bases and J by 0 bases, with 17 bases between the two germline ends. This CDR3 is built from 18 residues. The CDR3 DNA reads TGTGCCAGCAGCTTAAAATTTAAGGGGCAGCAAGCCAAAAACATTCAGTACTTC. Translated: CASSLKFKGQQAKNIQYF.

This chain links TRBV7-8 with TRBJ1-4; possibly TRBD1 for D (6 bases). From germline, CDR1 is SGHVS and CDR2 FQNEAQ. Trimming took off 6 bases at V and 0 bases at J, with 11 bases between the two ends. CDR3 length: 15 amino acids. The CDR3 protein is CASRSAGATNEKLFF. The CDR3 DNA sequence: TGTGCCAGCAGATCCGCAGGGGCAACTAATGAAAAACTGTTTTTT.